The 17 T cell receptor beta chains below come from one sample, sequenced in a study of shared clonotypes between healthy human individuals. The protocol was immunoSEQ multiplex PCR, while the TCRdb copy is restricted to in-frame clones and leaves out a portion. This sample yields roughly 2,500,000 clones, of which roughly 93% are seen a single time; about 0.39% belongs to the top ten. The sample comprised naive CD4+ T cells from PBMCs. Subset defined: CD45RA+ positively selected. Source of these receptors: a man between 18 and 29 years old in good health. Some clones in this sample may be carry-over from other donors' samples.

This clone was seen just once. The chain couples TRBV6-1 to TRBJ1-3; D is perhaps TRBD1 (5 bases). The CDR3 has 16 amino acids. The ends were cut back, 2 bases at V and 3 bases at J, with 14 bases in the middle. Germline CDR1 MNHNS, CDR2 SASEGT. The CDR3, as DNA: TGTGCCAGCAGTGAACGGGGCCGAACTCTTGGAAACACCATATATTTT. Translating gives CASSERGRTLGNTIYF.

The V gene is TRBV9, the J gene TRBJ2-3; no clear D. The V and J ends lost 2 bases and 3 bases respectively, with 10 bases between them. CDR3 length equals 14 residues. Per the germline V gene, CDR1 is SGDLS and CDR2 is YYNGEE. The CDR3: CASSVMTSTDTQYF. The CDR3 region has the DNA TGTGCCAGCAGCGTTATGACCTCTACAGATACGCAGTATTTT.

The chain uses TRBV7-2 and TRBJ2-1, with D possibly TRBD2 on 6 matching bases. The length of the CDR3 is 15 residues. Trimming stripped 3 bases from V and 2 bases from J, with 11 bases between. Looked up from germline, CDR1 is SGHTA and CDR2 is FQGNSA. This chain's CDR3 is CASSLTRDPYNEQFF. CDR3 nucleotide sequence: TGTGCCAGCAGCTTGACGCGGGATCCCTACAATGAGCAGTTCTTC.

The rearrangement links TRBV5-8 to TRBJ1-2; 9 positions match TRBD1. V lost 5 bases to trimming and J lost 3 bases; unmatched junction nucleotides: 11. This CDR3 comprises 16 residues. Per germline, CDR1 SGHTS and CDR2 YDEGEE. CDR3 sequence reads: CASSRPGQGLYYGYTF. The CDR3 coding sequence is TGTGCCAGCAGTCGCCCGGGACAGGGTCTTTACTATGGCTACACCTTC.

The chain carries TRBV28 and TRBJ1-6; TRBD1 might be the D (6 bases). The CDR3 length is 15 residues. V was pared by 8 bases and J by 7 bases, with 18 bases between. Germline CDR1 is MDHEN and CDR2 is SYDVKM. The CDR3 DNA follows: TGTGCCAGCTTTACGCTACAGGGACTCAATTCACCCCTCCACTTT. It codes for CASFTLQGLNSPLHF.

The rearrangement joins TRBV7-2 to TRBJ2-1; D gene uncertain. Germline CDR1 is SGHTA and CDR2 is FQGNSA. V was shortened by 2 bases and J by 4 bases, with 6 bases between the two germline ends. The CDR3 totals 13 residues. The CDR3: CASSLNKYNEQFF. CDR3 DNA: TGTGCCAGCAGCTTAAACAAGTACAATGAGCAGTTCTTC.

This rearrangement joins TRBV10-3 to TRBJ1-1; D remains unclear. The CDR3 sequence is 13 residues long. Trimming took off 6 bases at V and 5 bases at J, with 13 bases between the two ends. The germline V gene has CDR1 ENHRY and CDR2 SYGVKD. DNA for the CDR3: TGTGCCATCAGGATACTTGAAGGGACTGAAGCTTTCTTT. Residues: CAIRILEGTEAFF.

The genes are TRBV28 and TRBJ2-7, with D tentatively TRBD1 (6 bases). CDR3 length: 13 residues. Germline V gene data show CDR1 as MDHEN and CDR2 as SYDVKM. Trimming pared 5 bases from V and 4 bases from J, leaving 12 bases between. The chain's CDR3 is CASSLGQRYEQYF. CDR3 coding DNA: TGTGCCAGCAGTCTCGGACAGCGGTACGAGCAGTACTTC.

The J gene is TRBJ2-7, the V gene TRBV27, with TRBD2 matching over 10 bases. With 6 bases clipped from V and 2 bases from J, the junction kept 10 bases outside the gene matches. The CDR3 has 16 residues. CDR1 MNHEY and CDR2 SMNVEV come from the germline V gene (reference sequence). The CDR3 loop reads CASRALSGRLTYEQYF. The CDR3 nucleotides read TGTGCCAGCAGGGCTCTTAGCGGGAGGCTAACCTACGAGCAGTACTTC.

About this clone: Different DNA sequences within this sample yield the same CDR3. This chain joins TRBV28 and TRBJ1-5; no clear D. Trimming removed 3 bases at V and 2 bases at J, with 8 bases between. CDR1 is MDHEN and CDR2 is SYDVKM in the germline V gene. The CDR3 sequence is 14 residues long. The CDR3 DNA is TGTGCCAGCAGTTTGGGGTCGGGCAATCAGCCCCAGCATTTT. This translates into CASSLGSGNQPQHF.

A remark on this clone: Other DNA sequences in the sample encode the same CDR3. V gene TRBV5-1 combines with J gene TRBJ2-2, with TRBD1 as a possible D gene (5 bases). CDR1 is SGHRS, CDR2 YFSETQ, per germline. The V end was cut by 0 bases, the J end by 5 bases, with 8 bases between. There are 14 residues in the CDR3. CDR3 DNA: TGCGCCAGCAGCTTGGAAGGGGCGACCGGGGAGCTGTTTTTT. Its translation is CASSLEGATGELFF.

The chain has TRBV28 and TRBJ1-5; D ambiguous. Trimming removed 5 bases from V and 8 bases from J, with 7 bases in between. The CDR3 contains 11 residues. Germline lookup yields CDR1 MDHEN and CDR2 SYDVKM. This CDR3 reads CASSGREPQHF. The CDR3 bases are TGTGCCAGCAGTGGTAGGGAGCCCCAGCATTTT.

V usage is TRBV2 and J usage is TRBJ1-2, with D possibly matching TRBD1 (5 bases). CDR3 length: 13 residues. Trimming removed 7 bases at V and 3 bases at J, with 12 bases between. Germline CDR1 is SNHLY and CDR2 is FYNNEI. In nucleotides, the CDR3 is TGTGCCAGCACCCCTGACAGCTACTATGGCTACACCTTC. Translation gives CASTPDSYYGYTF.

The chain links TRBV19 to TRBJ1-5; the D is unclear. The V end lost 7 bases, the J end lost 2 bases, and 15 bases lay between the germline ends. The CDR3 has 15 residues. Germline V lookup: CDR1 LNHDA, CDR2 SQIVND (reference sequence). CDR3 in DNA: TGTGCCAGTACAAGTCTTCGGGGTCGCAATCAGCCCCAGCATTTT. Translation gives CASTSLRGRNQPQHF.

The V call is TRBV19, the J call TRBJ1-1; 9 positions agree with TRBD1. There are 16 residues in the CDR3. The germline gives CDR1 LNHDA, CDR2 SQIVND (reference sequence). V gave up 4 bases and J gave up 1 base; unmatched junction bases: 7. The DNA of the CDR3 is TGTGCCAGTAGTAACGCCCCGGGACAGGGGAACACTGAAGCTTTCTTT. Its translation is CASSNAPGQGNTEAFF. The complete variable domain, with remaining parts taken from reference TRBV19 and TRBJ1-1, reads DGGITQSPKYLFRKEGQNVTLSCEQNLNHDAMYWYRQDPGQGLRLIYYSQIVNDFQKGDIAEGYSVSREKKESFPLTVTSAQKNPTAFYLCASSNAPGQGNTEAFFGQGTRLTVV.

This clone came up once. V is TRBV28 and J is TRBJ1-5; TRBD1 matches at 10 bases. Germline-derived CDR1 and CDR2 are MDHEN and SYDVKM. V dropped 7 bases and J dropped 6; count of bases not matched to a gene: 9. CDR3 length equals 15 residues. The DNA for the CDR3 is TGTGCCAGCACCCTTCGGGGACAGGGGTTTCAGCCCCAGCATTTT. Translating it yields CASTLRGQGFQPQHF.

V usage is TRBV6-1 and J usage is TRBJ1-2, with D perhaps matching TRBD1 (6 bases). CDR1 and CDR2 from the germline V gene are MNHNS and SASEGT. The CDR3 extends over 15 amino acids. Trimming stripped 2 bases from V and 0 bases from J, with 10 bases between. The DNA for the CDR3 is TGTGCCAGCAGTGAAAGTTGGACAGCTAACTATGGCTACACCTTC. Its translation: CASSESWTANYGYTF.